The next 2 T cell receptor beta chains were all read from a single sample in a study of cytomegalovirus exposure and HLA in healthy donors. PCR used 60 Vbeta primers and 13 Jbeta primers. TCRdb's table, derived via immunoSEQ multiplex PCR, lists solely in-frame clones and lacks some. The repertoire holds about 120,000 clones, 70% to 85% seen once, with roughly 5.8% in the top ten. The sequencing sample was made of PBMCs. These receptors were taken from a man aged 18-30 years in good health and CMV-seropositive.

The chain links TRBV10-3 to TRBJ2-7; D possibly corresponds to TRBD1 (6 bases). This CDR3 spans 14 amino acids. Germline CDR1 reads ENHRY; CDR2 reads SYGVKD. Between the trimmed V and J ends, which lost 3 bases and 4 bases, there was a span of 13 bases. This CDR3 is CAISDQDSRYEQYF. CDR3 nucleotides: TGTGCCATCAGTGATCAGGACAGCCGATACGAGCAGTACTTC.

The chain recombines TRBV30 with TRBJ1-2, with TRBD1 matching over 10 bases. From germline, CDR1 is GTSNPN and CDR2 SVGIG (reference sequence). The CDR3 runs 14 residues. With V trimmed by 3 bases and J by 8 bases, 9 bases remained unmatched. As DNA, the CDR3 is TGTGCCTGGAGAAAGACAGGGGGCCGTGGGGGCTACACCTTC. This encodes CAWRKTGGRGGYTF.